One and the same sample provided the 25 T cell receptor beta chains below, sequenced in a study of blood T cell repertoires in COVID-19. The repertoire was sequenced with immunoSEQ multiplex PCR; TCRdb's copy has only in-frame clones and lacks some. Here the sample spans some 150,000 clones, 70% to 90% being singletons. The sample consisted of peripheral blood. Source of these receptors: a woman aged 55-70 years with COVID-19, enrolled during active disease.

V usage is TRBV30 and J usage is TRBJ2-7; TRBD2 agrees at 11 bases. The germline V gene encodes CDR1 GTSNPN and CDR2 SVGIG (reference sequence). The CDR3 is 14 amino acids. Losses at the gene ends were 3 bases for V and 3 bases for J; bases not matched to a gene: 4. This chain's CDR3 is CAWSWGTSGYEQYF. CDR3 sequence (DNA): TGTGCCTGGAGCTGGGGGACTAGCGGCTACGAGCAGTACTTC.

Only a few counts were recorded for this clone. The chain recombines TRBV11-3 with TRBJ2-7; a weak D match, TRBD2 (7 bases). There are 18 residues in the CDR3. V was trimmed by 0 bases and J by 1 base, leaving 19 bases between them. Looked up from germline, CDR1 is SGHNT and CDR2 is YENEEA. In DNA, the CDR3 is TGTGCCAGCAGCTTAGAGCGTTCGGGGGGCGAAGGATCCTACGAGCAGTACTTC. It translates to CASSLERSGGEGSYEQYF.

The DNA for the CDR3 is TGTGCCAGCAGCGTAACAGGGGATGTCGAAAAACTGTTTTTT. Amino acids: CASSVTGDVEKLFF. The J gene is TRBJ1-4, the V gene TRBV9; 7 bases match TRBD1. Germline values: CDR1 SGDLS, CDR2 YYNGEE. The CDR3 is 14 amino acids. With 1 base clipped from V and 8 bases from J, the junction kept 5 bases outside the gene matches.

This chain joins TRBV6-5 and TRBJ2-4, with a possible D match to TRBD2 (5 bases). The germline V gene encodes CDR1 MNHEY and CDR2 SVGAGI. This CDR3 comprises 13 residues. V was trimmed by 5 bases and J by 8 bases, leaving 13 bases between them. The DNA for the CDR3 is TGTGCCAGCAGTCGACGGACGAGGGACATTCAGTACTTC. Amino acid sequence: CASSRRTRDIQYF.

This chain joins TRBV24-1 and TRBJ2-1; 8 bases align to TRBD2. This CDR3 has 15 residues. The germline V gene has CDR1 KGHDR and CDR2 SFDVKD. The trim removed 3 bases at V and 3 bases at J, leaving 3 bases unmatched. In nucleotides, the CDR3 is TGTGCCACCAGTGATCCGGGGGGGGTCTACAATGAGCAGTTCTTC. This gives the protein CATSDPGGVYNEQFF.

The genes are TRBV14 and TRBJ1-2; maybe TRBD1 (6 bases). V dropped 2 bases and J dropped 8 bases, with 15 bases sitting between them. The germline CDR1 and CDR2 sequences are SGHDN and FVKESK. The CDR3 extends over 14 amino acids. CDR3 DNA: TGTGCCAGCAGCCAACTCGGACAGTATGTCGGCTACACCTTC. Amino acids: CASSQLGQYVGYTF.

This clone has a handful of counts. The rearrangement links TRBV18 to TRBJ1-4; 9 bases fit TRBD1. Germline V lookup: CDR1 KGHSH, CDR2 LQKENI. V lost 5 bases and J lost 11; bases outside the gene matches: 12. The CDR3 contains 15 residues. This CDR3 is CASSYPGQGPRKLFF. CDR3 nucleotides: TGTGCCAGCTCATACCCGGGACAGGGCCCACGGAAACTGTTTTTT.

This chain connects TRBV4-3 to TRBJ2-7; no firm D call. The germline V gene has CDR1 LGHNA and CDR2 YSLEER. The CDR3 covers 13 residues. V gave up 1 base and J gave up 1 base, with 5 bases separating them. Written as DNA, the CDR3 is TGCGCCAGCAGCCAAGTTATTTCCTACGAGCAGTACTTC. Translated: CASSQVISYEQYF.

The rearrangement joins TRBV30 to TRBJ1-1; D perhaps matches TRBD1 (6 bases). The CDR3 is 15 residues long. V shed 5 bases and J shed 0 bases, with 16 bases lying between them. The germline V gene encodes CDR1 GTSNPN and CDR2 SVGIG (reference sequence). The CDR3 region is CAWDKGGRMNTEAFF. In DNA form, the CDR3 reads TGTGCCTGGGACAAGGGGGGGAGGATGAACACTGAAGCTTTCTTT.

This clone was seen a handful of times. The rearrangement uses TRBV18 and TRBJ1-2, with a weak D call TRBD1 (5 bases). The CDR3 is 16 residues long. Trimming took off 5 bases at V and 0 bases at J, with 16 bases between the two ends. In germline, CDR1 is KGHSH, CDR2 LQKENI. The CDR3 spells CASSSGAGHTNYGYTF. The CDR3 region has the DNA TGTGCCAGCTCAAGTGGGGCCGGCCACACTAACTATGGCTACACCTTC. The full variable domain, in which reference TRBV18 and TRBJ1-2 provide the parts outside the CDR3, is NAGVMQNPRHLVRRRGQEARLRCSPMKGHSHVYWYRQLPEEGLKFMVYLQKENIIDESGMPKERFSAEFPKEGPSILRIQQVVRGDSAAYFCASSSGAGHTNYGYTFGSGTRLTVV.

This clone has only one observation. This chain links TRBV7-6 with TRBJ2-3, with 8 bases that match TRBD1. The germline V gene encodes CDR1 SGHVS and CDR2 FNYEAQ. Losses at the gene ends were 0 bases for V and 4 bases for J; bases not matched to a gene: 3. The CDR3 loop spans 15 amino acids. CDR3 DNA sequence: TGTGCCAGCAGCTTAGCGGCAGGGGGCGCAGATACGCAGTATTTT. This sequence encodes CASSLAAGGADTQYF.

This clone was seen once. The V gene is TRBV25-1, the J gene TRBJ1-6, with D possibly being TRBD1 (6 bases). The CDR3 has 17 amino acids. The ends were cut back, 4 bases at V and 4 bases at J, with 17 bases in the middle. The germline V gene encodes CDR1 MGHDK and CDR2 SYGVNS. The CDR3 DNA follows: TGTGCCAGCAGTGGTCCGGGACAACCAAATTATAATTCACCCCTCCACTTT. It encodes CASSGPGQPNYNSPLHF.

The chain links TRBV2 to TRBJ1-5; 8 bases are shared with TRBD1. Germline V CDR1 and CDR2: SNHLY, FYNNEI. J gave up 7 bases and V 6 bases, and 8 bases lay outside the gene matches. This CDR3 is 14 amino acids long. CDR3 sequence reads: CASRRTGGEQPQHF. The DNA of the CDR3 is TGTGCCAGCAGACGCACAGGGGGGGAACAGCCCCAGCATTTT.

The V and J genes are TRBV7-2 and TRBJ2-1, with 8 bases matching TRBD2. The V segment lost 5 bases and the J segment 12 bases; nucleotides outside the gene matches: 15. Germline loops: CDR1 SGHTA, CDR2 FQGNSA. This CDR3 is built from 15 residues. In DNA form, the CDR3 reads TGTGCCAGCAGCCCCGGGCCTAGCGGGTCCCTTGGGCAGTTCTTC. Translation gives CASSPGPSGSLGQFF.

The chain carries TRBV19 and TRBJ1-5; the D is unclear. The CDR3 extends over 12 amino acids. Trimming took off 1 base at V and 11 bases at J, with 9 bases between the two ends. In germline, CDR1 is LNHDA, CDR2 SQIVND (reference sequence). The CDR3 nucleotides read TGTGCCAGTAGTATAGCGGAGGGAGCCCAGCATTTT. It is translated as CASSIAEGAQHF.

The gene calls are TRBV27 and TRBJ2-1; TRBD2 might be the D (5 bases). Trimming removed 5 bases from V and 7 bases from J, with 15 bases in between. CDR1 MNHEY and CDR2 SMNVEV come from the germline V gene (reference sequence). The CDR3 is 14 amino acids. The CDR3 region is CASSVPGKRNEQFF. In nucleotides, the CDR3 is TGTGCCAGCAGTGTCCCGGGGAAGAGGAATGAGCAGTTCTTC.

J is TRBJ2-2 and V is TRBV6-5; TRBD1 matches 8 bases. Germline assignment: CDR1 MNHEY and CDR2 SVGAGI. After removal of 5 bases from V and 13 bases from J, the junction contained 12 bases not matched to a gene. CDR3 length: 14 amino acids. The CDR3 coding sequence is TGTGCCAGCAGTCGAGCTGCAGGGGGCCCTAGGCTGTTTTTT. This encodes CASSRAAGGPRLFF.

The gene calls are TRBV9 and TRBJ2-7, with a tentative D call TRBD1 (5 bases). With 4 bases removed from V and 1 base from J, the gap between germline ends came to 9 bases. This CDR3 has 13 residues. Germline CDR1 SGDLS, CDR2 YYNGEE. For the CDR3, the DNA is TGTGCCAGCAGCCCGGACATTTCCTACGAGCAGTACTTC. Its protein product is CASSPDISYEQYF.

This sequence joins TRBV27 and TRBJ2-1; 11 nucleotides agree with TRBD1. V shed 8 bases, J shed 13 bases, and the junction held 13 bases outside the gene matches. The CDR3 loop spans 14 amino acids. Germline CDR1 reads MNHEY; CDR2 reads SMNVEV (reference sequence). CDR3 protein: CASRDWTGGFIQFF. The CDR3 DNA reads TGTGCCAGCCGGGACTGGACAGGGGGCTTTATACAGTTCTTC.

The chain employs TRBV4-1 and TRBJ2-7; D remains unclear. The length of the CDR3 is 14 residues. The V and J ends lost 4 bases and 6 bases respectively, with 16 bases between them. Per germline, CDR1 MGHRA and CDR2 YSYEKL. The CDR3 here is CASSPFRVAGEQYF. The CDR3 DNA sequence: TGCGCCAGCAGCCCATTCCGAGTGGCAGGCGAGCAGTACTTC.

The chain recombines TRBV9 with TRBJ2-7; TRBD1 might be the D (6 bases). This CDR3 has 14 amino acids. The germline CDR1 and CDR2 sequences are SGDLS and YYNGEE. V shed 4 bases and J shed 2 bases, with 13 bases lying between them. CDR3 loop: CASSSGTPAYEQYF. The CDR3 DNA is TGTGCCAGCAGCTCCGGGACACCCGCCTACGAGCAGTACTTC.

The chain is built from TRBV4-3 and TRBJ2-2; tentatively, D is TRBD1 (6 bases). From germline, CDR1 is LGHNA and CDR2 YSLEER. The V end was cut by 5 bases, the J end by 4 bases, with 17 bases between. This CDR3 spans 16 amino acids. CDR3 in amino acids: CASSSNPGAGTGELFF. In DNA form, the CDR3 reads TGCGCCAGCAGCTCCAACCCAGGGGCCGGCACCGGGGAGCTGTTTTTT.

Concerning this clone: The germline gene is not matched at one end of the junction; a read error may be the cause. The rearrangement uses TRBV7-7 and TRBJ1-1, with no clear D. Germline CDR1 is SSHAT and CDR2 is FNYEAQ (reference sequence). This CDR3 has 14 residues. The CDR3 DNA is TGTGCTAGCAGACTTGCACCAGGAAACACTGAAGCTTTCTTT. Its protein product is CASRLAPGNTEAFF.

The chain has TRBV9 and TRBJ2-5; no firm D call. V was shortened by 2 bases and J by 1 base, with 6 bases between the two germline ends. The germline V gene has CDR1 SGDLS and CDR2 YYNGEE. The length of the CDR3 is 13 residues. The CDR3 loop is CASSVASQETQYF. DNA for the CDR3: TGTGCCAGCAGCGTTGCTAGCCAAGAGACCCAGTACTTC.

The V gene is TRBV18, the J gene TRBJ2-7; TRBD2 matches 11 bases. The CDR3 is 16 amino acids. Germline V gene lookup returns CDR1 KGHSH and CDR2 LQKENI. The ends lost 3 bases at V and 7 bases at J; junction bases unmatched: 11. The CDR3 sequence: CASSPLLAGGPEEQYF. Written as DNA, the CDR3 is TGTGCCAGCTCACCCCTCTTAGCGGGAGGGCCGGAAGAGCAGTACTTC.